This is a list of T cell receptor beta chains from one sample in a study of OX40 agonist ivuxolimab in advanced cancers. Libraries were prepared by immunoSEQ multiplex PCR; TCRdb keeps only in-frame clonotypes and omits some of them. The sample lists roughly 30,000 clones; approximately 81% were seen once. This material consisted of CD4+ or CD8+ T cells sorted from blood, taken in a trial of the OX40 agonist ivuxolimab. These receptors all come from an adult with an advanced solid tumor such as melanoma, head and neck, liver or kidney cancer. Both conserved end residues are part of each CDR3. D genes are given only for firm matches. Size is stated for part of the rows, as once, few or many counts, or as a class when the clone is expanded.

V gene	J gene	clone size	D gene	CDR3 protein	CDR3 DNA
TRBV5-6	TRBJ1-5	once	-	CASSSGGRISNQPQHF	TGTGCCAGCAGCTCAGGAGGCCGGATTAGCAATCAGCCCCAGCATTTT
TRBV9	TRBJ2-1	-	-	CARRDEQFF	TGTGCCAGAAGAGATGAGCAGTTCTTC
TRBV6-5	TRBJ1-1	-	-	CASSYSDEAFF	TGTGCCAGCAGTTACTCAGATGAAGCTTTCTTT
TRBV4-1	TRBJ2-3	-	-	CASSYGIADPTDTQYF	TGCGCCAGCAGCTACGGGATAGCGGATCCCACAGATACGCAGTATTTT
TRBV7-9	TRBJ2-5	-	-	CASSLVDYLPETQYF	TGTGCCAGCAGCTTAGTTGATTATCTACCAGAGACCCAGTACTTC
TRBV6-5	TRBJ2-5	once	TRBD1	CASSPGTETQETQYF	TGTGCCAGCAGTCCTGGGACAGAAACACAAGAGACCCAGTACTTC
TRBV7-3	TRBJ2-1	-	-	CASSNSFNEQFF	TGTGCCAGCAGCAACTCATTCAATGAGCAGTTCTTC
TRBV5-1	TRBJ2-3	-	TRBD2	CASSTASGGTDTQYF	TGCGCCAGCAGCACCGCTAGCGGGGGCACAGATACGCAGTATTTT
TRBV6-6	TRBJ2-7	-	-	CASSYSHFYEQYF	TGTGCCAGCAGTTACTCCCATTTCTACGAGCAGTACTTC
TRBV28	TRBJ2-5	-	TRBD1	CASSPGTEETQYF	TGTGCCAGCAGTCCGGGGACAGAAGAGACCCAGTACTTC
TRBV7-6	TRBJ2-1	-	-	CASSPPRDLGNEQFF	TGTGCCAGCAGCCCTCCACGGGACCTAGGAAATGAGCAGTTCTTC
TRBV6-1	TRBJ2-7	large	-	CASSEWGQPSDEQYF	TGTGCCAGCAGTGAGTGGGGACAACCTTCTGACGAGCAGTACTTC
TRBV7-9	TRBJ1-5	-	-	CASSSTGINQPQHF	TGTGCCAGCAGCTCGACGGGCATCAATCAGCCCCAGCATTTT
TRBV13	TRBJ2-3	-	-	CASSSRVSRDTQYF	TGTGCCAGCAGCTCCAGGGTTAGTCGAGATACGCAGTATTTT
TRBV7-6	TRBJ1-1	-	-	CASSSGVGWNTEAFF	TGTGCCAGCAGCTCCGGGGTGGGCTGGAACACTGAAGCTTTCTTT
TRBV6-5	TRBJ2-5	-	-	CASSYESADQETQYF	TGTGCCAGCAGTTACGAGTCGGCAGATCAAGAGACCCAGTACTTC
TRBV19	TRBJ1-2	-	TRBD1	CASSTGGGYGYTF	TGTGCCAGTAGTACAGGGGGAGGCTATGGCTACACCTTC
TRBV11-2	TRBJ2-7	-	TRBD1	CASSWGQVSYEQYF	TGTGCCAGCAGCTGGGGACAGGTCTCCTACGAGCAGTACTTC
TRBV7-8	TRBJ2-7	-	TRBD1	CASSLLGTGVGEQYF	TGTGCCAGCAGCTTACTAGGGACAGGGGTTGGCGAGCAGTACTTC
TRBV5-4	TRBJ2-5	-	-	CASSLDLYKIGETQYF	TGTGCCAGCAGCTTGGACCTATACAAGATTGGGGAGACCCAGTACTTC
TRBV5-5	TRBJ2-7	-	-	CASSLAGADYEQYF	TGTGCCAGCAGCTTGGCCGGGGCGGACTACGAGCAGTACTTC
TRBV27	TRBJ1-5	-	TRBD1	CASSGGQGAYQPQHF	TGTGCCAGCAGTGGGGGACAGGGGGCTTATCAGCCCCAGCATTTT
TRBV29-1	TRBJ2-2	-	-	CSVEDQQGRTGELFF	TGCAGCGTTGAAGATCAACAGGGAAGGACCGGGGAGCTGTTTTTT
TRBV6-5	TRBJ2-7	-	-	CASSYAPGENYEQYF	TGTGCCAGCAGTTACGCCCCGGGAGAGAACTACGAGCAGTACTTC
TRBV7-7	TRBJ2-7	once	TRBD1	CASSSGTGNEQYF	TGTGCCAGCAGCTCCGGGACAGGGAACGAGCAGTACTTC